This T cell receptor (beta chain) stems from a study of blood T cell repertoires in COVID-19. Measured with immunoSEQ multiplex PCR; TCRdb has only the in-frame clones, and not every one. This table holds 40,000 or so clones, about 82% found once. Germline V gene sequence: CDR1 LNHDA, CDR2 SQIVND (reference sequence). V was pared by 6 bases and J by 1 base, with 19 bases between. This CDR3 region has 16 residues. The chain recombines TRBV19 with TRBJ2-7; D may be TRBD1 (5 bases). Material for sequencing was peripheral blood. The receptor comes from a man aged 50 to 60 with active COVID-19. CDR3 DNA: TGTGCCAGTAGCTCACAGACCTTCGACAGTTCCTACGAGCAGTACTTC. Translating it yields CASSSQTFDSSYEQYF.